Sequencing of this TCR beta chain was carried out in a study of a mutant IDH1 vaccine in newly diagnosed glioma. Study information: Treated patients, about 62% male and roughly 40% female, averaged roughly 40 years of age.

V lost 5 bases, J lost 7 bases, and 13 bases stayed unmatched. CDR1 is MNHEY, CDR2 SMNVEV, per germline (reference sequence). The CDR3 runs to 16 residues. Here immunoSEQ multiplex PCR was the method, and the copy in TCRdb shows in-frame clones only, minus some. The sample carries about 35,000 clones, around 83% recorded once. As for time point: baseline, week 1 (first vaccination visit). Treatment here: pre-vaccination baseline after standard-of-care therapy. This clone was counted a single time. The chain has TRBV27 and TRBJ2-1; 8 bases map to TRBD2. This TCR was recovered from a man aged 45-65 years with glioma. Some clones in this sample may be carry-over from other donors' samples. Sequencing was performed on peripheral blood mononuclear cells (PBMCs), taken from a glioma patient treated with radiotherapy, temozolomide or both. The CDR3 spells CASSQTRPLAGNEQFF. The DNA of the CDR3 is TGTGCCAGCAGTCAGACTAGGCCCCTAGCGGGTAATGAGCAGTTCTTC.